This T cell receptor beta chain was profiled in a study of cytomegalovirus exposure and HLA in healthy donors. Study results and limitations: Most sequenced TCRs were rare (though some public TCRs occurred in many donors). One variant, a missense change in DCLRE1C, was linked in a later analysis to TCR beta V- and J-gene trimming. Cytomegalovirus association was assigned to some 160 TCR beta chains.

PCR primers comprised 60 Vbeta and 13 Jbeta primers. Some clones are missing from TCRdb's copy, which holds only in-frame ones; the method was immunoSEQ multiplex PCR. The sample gives approximately 180,000 clones, nearly 80% of which show up once; 5% to 8% is in the top ten. Notes on this clone: The antigen remains unidentified.

V was trimmed by 2 bases and J by 3 bases, leaving 5 bases between them. The CDR3 is made up of 12 amino acids. Sequencing was carried out using PBMCs. The chain couples TRBV23-1 to TRBJ2-7; D call uncertain. TRBV23-1 is reported as an ORF; its role is uncertain. This sequence originates from a man in his forties or fifties in good health and CMV-seropositive. CDR3 amino acids: CASSQLYYEQYF. For the CDR3, the DNA is TGCGCCAGCAGTCAACTCTACTACGAGCAGTACTTC.